The source of this T cell receptor (beta chain) is a study of tumour-infiltrating T cells in Burkitt lymphoma. Whole-study context: Productive clonality predicted overall and progression-free survival.

This table comes from immunoSEQ multiplex PCR, and its TCRdb copy is limited to in-frame clones, with some not included. The sample carries some 13,000 clones, 60% to 80% recorded once. The V gene's germline CDR1 is SGHRS and CDR2 YFSETQ. Deletions cut 3 bases from V and 8 bases from J, with 11 bases between. The CDR3 spans 13 residues. The receptor was isolated from a human donor with diffuse large B-cell lymphoma. The chain uses TRBV5-1 and TRBJ1-4; TRBD1 is a possible D gene (5 bases). Sample: tumor tissue. The CDR3 here is CASSSGTSEKLFF. As DNA, the CDR3 is TGCGCCAGCAGCTCGGGGACGTCGGAAAAACTGTTTTTT.